The clone carrying this T cell receptor beta chain has just one count. The CDR3 extends over 15 amino acids. With 0 bases removed from V and 1 base from J, the gap between germline ends came to 9 bases. The germline V gene encodes CDR1 LGHDT and CDR2 YNNKEL (reference sequence). This specimen belongs to a study of blood T cell repertoires in COVID-19. Study information: The study drew acute and convalescent COVID-19 samples from the United States, Italy and Spain. T cells, B-cell-depleted T cells, or PBMCs provided the cDNA or gDNA that served as material.

Original analysis: Estimation of nucleated cell counts was performed using reference gene primer amplification. Clones were read by immunoSEQ multiplex PCR, and TCRdb kept only the in-frame ones, dropping some. That table supplies the V and J calls and clone size; D and trimming were determined from the DNA. In the table there are roughly 26,000 clones, 92% of which are singletons. Sequenced: peripheral blood. This sequence was found in a human donor in a cohort sampled during active COVID-19. The rearrangement joins TRBV3-1 (or the pseudogene TRBV3-2) to TRBJ1-1, with D hard to call. The CDR3 here is CASSQEQPGNTEAFF. As DNA, the CDR3 is TGTGCCAGCAGCCAAGAACAGCCTGGGAACACTGAAGCTTTCTTT.